This TCR beta chain was identified during a study of T cell responses to AZD1222 COVID-19 vaccine. Measured with immunoSEQ multiplex PCR; TCRdb has only the in-frame clones, and not every one. This sample yields some 130,000 clones, of which 86% are seen a single time; 20% to 25% belongs to the top ten. The V segment lost 1 base and the J segment 5 bases; nucleotides outside the gene matches: 7. Germline values: CDR1 LGHNA, CDR2 YNFKEQ. The CDR3 is made up of 15 amino acids. The chain joins TRBV4-2 to TRBJ2-5, with 7 bases identical to TRBD1. Specimen: peripheral blood, collected on day 0 of AZD1222 vaccination. The TCR comes from an adult in good health. The CDR3 DNA reads TGTGCCAGCAGCCAAGGAACAACAGGGGACGAGACCCAGTACTTC. Translation: CASSQGTTGDETQYF.